The rows below give T cell receptor beta chains drawn from one sample of a study of breast tumors, draining lymph nodes, adjacent tissues. Each CDR3 protein is one row after TCRdb ran MiXCR on the multiplex PCR reads. The profile covers roughly 15,000 distinct CDR3 sequences, with around 47% appearing a single time and 25% to 35% taken by the ten largest. The specimen was tumor-adjacent breast tissue. The receptors stem from a female donor with breast cancer. Some clones in this sample may be carry-over from other donors' samples. The CDR3 runs from the conserved cysteine through the conserved F or W. Each record gives: clone size, J gene, V gene, CDR3 protein. Not every row has a clone size; where given, it reads once, few, many or a size class.

medium-sized	TRBJ2-5	TRBV27	CASSLSAGGETQYF
many	TRBJ1-1	TRBV7-8	CASSLVLPYSGTGETEAFF
few	TRBJ2-3	TRBV29-1	CSVVRGGTDTQYF
many	TRBJ2-2	TRBV19	CASSVMRLAHNTGELFF
NA	TRBJ1-6	TRBV3-1	CASSHRDSSPLHF
many	TRBJ2-3	TRBV20-1	CSAREGAGLTDTQYF
many	TRBJ1-6	TRBV6-5	CASSHSGGGNNSPLHF
many	TRBJ2-2	TRBV5-5	CASNQDDTGELFF
NA	TRBJ2-7	TRBV6-1	CASRGLSSYEQYF
medium-sized	TRBJ2-3	TRBV7-2	CASSLEAEDTQYF
many	TRBJ2-3	TRBV9	CASSVAGDTQYF
few	TRBJ2-2	TRBV7-6	CASSSQYTGELFF
NA	TRBJ1-6	TRBV2	CATGGTGGSPLHF
NA	TRBJ2-5	TRBV27	CACSFPRAQETQYF
many	TRBJ2-2	TRBV2	CASSETTSGGWNTGELFF
many	TRBJ2-2	TRBV5-1	CASSFGGGTGELFF
few	TRBJ1-2	TRBV20-1	CSAREDTLNYGYTF
many	TRBJ2-2	TRBV12-3/TRBV12-4	CASSPHSGRGRNTGELFF
few	TRBJ2-3	TRBV4-1	CASSTGVPDTQYF
NA	TRBJ2-7	TRBV27	CASSSSTGYEQYF
NA	TRBJ2-1	TRBV5-1	CASSLVSYSAGTGKEQFF
few	TRBJ1-6	TRBV5-1	CASSLVGNDDSPLHF
medium-sized	TRBJ1-3	TRBV7-2	CASSLGSGAGNTIYF